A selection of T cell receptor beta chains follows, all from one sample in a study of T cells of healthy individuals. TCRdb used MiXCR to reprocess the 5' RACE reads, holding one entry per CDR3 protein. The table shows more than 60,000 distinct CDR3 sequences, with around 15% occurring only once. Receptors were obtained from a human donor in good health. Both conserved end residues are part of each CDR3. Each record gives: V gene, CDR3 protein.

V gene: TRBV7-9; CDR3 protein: CASSLARGIGSPLHF
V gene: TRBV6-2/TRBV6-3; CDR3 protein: CASSTSIRKRTGYEQYF
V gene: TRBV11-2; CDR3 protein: CASSLSRAGGARNEQFF
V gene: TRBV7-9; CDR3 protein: CASRPSSDSYANTGELFF
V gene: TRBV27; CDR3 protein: CASSPRSEINGYTF
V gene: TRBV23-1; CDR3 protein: CASSPWGVVSSYNEQFF
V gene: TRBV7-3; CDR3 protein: CASSLTPLSGPHSLYNEQFF
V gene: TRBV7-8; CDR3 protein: CASSPYPGTVPYEQYF
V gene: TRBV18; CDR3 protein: CASSRDSIQETQYF
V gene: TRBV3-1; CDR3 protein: CASSQQLQETQYF
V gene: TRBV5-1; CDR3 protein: CASSRGGTSGDNEQFF
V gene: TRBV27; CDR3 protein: CASSTGEGQPQHF
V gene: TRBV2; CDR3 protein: CASSERQGDGNGYTF
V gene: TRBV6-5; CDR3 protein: CASSGSYYEQYF